Presented here are 21 T cell receptor beta chains from one specimen sequenced in a study of control samples from healthy donors and cancer patients. Assay used: immunoSEQ multiplex PCR; TCRdb lists only in-frame clones, some missing. The sample shows 160,000 or so clones, 80% to 95% of them seen only once. The sequencing sample was made of blood. The receptors were gathered from a woman in her 30s in good health.

The chain links TRBV7-2 to TRBJ2-7; D possibly corresponds to TRBD1 (6 bases). Germline V gene data show CDR1 as SGHTA and CDR2 as FQGNSA. V dropped 4 bases and J dropped 3 bases, with 13 bases sitting between them. CDR3 length equals 14 residues. The CDR3 DNA follows: TGTGCCAGCAGCTCTCCGGGACACCTCTACGAGCAGTACTTC. This gives the protein CASSSPGHLYEQYF.

The table lists this clone with a count of one. The rearrangement uses TRBV28 and TRBJ1-5; weak D call: TRBD1 (5 bases). Germline lookup yields CDR1 MDHEN and CDR2 SYDVKM. The CDR3 has 14 residues. V gave up 7 bases and J gave up 2 bases, with 12 bases separating them. Here the CDR3 reads CASTPGGGNQPQHF. In nucleotides, the CDR3 is TGTGCCAGCACCCCCGGGGGTGGCAATCAGCCCCAGCATTTT. Complete variable domain (other parts from reference TRBV28 and TRBJ1-5): DVKVTQSSRYLVKRTGEKVFLECVQDMDHENMFWYRQDPGLGLRLIYFSYDVKMKEKGDIPEGYSVSREKKERFSLILESASTNQTSMYLCASTPGGGNQPQHFGDGTRLSIL.

The rearrangement uses TRBV10-1 and TRBJ1-4; 7 nucleotides align to TRBD1. Germline CDR1 and CDR2: WNHNN and SYGVQD (reference sequence). V was clipped by 0 bases and J by 4 bases; unmatched bases: 2. This CDR3 has 15 amino acids. CDR3 protein: CASSESGTDNEKLFF. DNA of the CDR3: TGCGCCAGCAGTGAGTCTGGGACAGATAATGAAAAACTGTTTTTT.

This chain links TRBV4-1 with TRBJ2-7; the match to TRBD1 covers 9 bases. The CDR3 has 16 residues. The germline CDR1 and CDR2 sequences are MGHRA and YSYEKL. V lost 5 bases and J lost 0; bases outside the gene matches: 8. CDR3 DNA: TGCGCCAGCAGCTATGCTGGGGACAGGGCCTCCTACGAGCAGTACTTC. Protein product: CASSYAGDRASYEQYF.

V usage is TRBV5-6 and J usage is TRBJ2-7, with D unclear. Germline lookup yields CDR1 SGHDT and CDR2 YYEEEE. Trimming left V 2 bases short and J 2 bases short, with 11 bases between. CDR3 length: 14 amino acids. The CDR3 here is CASSFGSRAYEQYF. CDR3 coding DNA: TGTGCCAGCAGCTTCGGTAGCCGGGCCTACGAGCAGTACTTC.

This chain connects TRBV24-1 to TRBJ2-5; no reliable D call. Germline V gene data show CDR1 as KGHDR and CDR2 as SFDVKD. The CDR3 spans 11 residues. The V gene lost 4 bases and the J gene lost 6 bases, with 5 bases spanning the gap. This CDR3 reads CATSDMKTQYF. The CDR3 nucleotides read TGTGCCACCAGTGACATGAAGACCCAGTACTTC.

The CDR3 loop is CASSIGMAFLEDEQFF. The CDR3 DNA sequence: TGTGCCAGTAGTATCGGTATGGCGTTTTTGGAGGATGAGCAGTTCTTC. The chain carries TRBV19 and TRBJ2-1; a weak D match, TRBD2 (5 bases). V was shortened by 3 bases and J by 8 bases, with 20 bases between the two germline ends. Germline loops: CDR1 LNHDA, CDR2 SQIVND (reference sequence). The CDR3 loop spans 16 amino acids.

J is TRBJ2-1 and V is TRBV28; 8 positions agree with TRBD2. Germline CDR1 is MDHEN and CDR2 is SYDVKM. The CDR3 contains 13 residues. Trimming removed 7 bases from V and 16 bases from J; junction bases left unmatched: 15. The CDR3 DNA sequence: TGTGCCAGCACCGACTTAAAAGGGACTAGTGATTTCTTC. It encodes CASTDLKGTSDFF.

The V gene is TRBV19, the J gene TRBJ1-1; perhaps TRBD1 as D (6 bases). Germline V gives CDR1 LNHDA, CDR2 SQIVND (reference sequence). This CDR3 is 14 amino acids long. V lost 6 bases, J lost 0 bases, and 11 bases lay in between. The CDR3 coding sequence is TGTGCCAGTAGAACAGGGCCCATGAACACTGAAGCTTTCTTT. Protein sequence: CASRTGPMNTEAFF.

The chain is built from TRBV4-3 and TRBJ2-1; 7 positions match TRBD1. The CDR3 extends over 20 amino acids. Germline assignment: CDR1 LGHNA and CDR2 YSLEER. Trimming removed 0 bases from V and 0 bases from J; junction bases left unmatched: 14. The CDR3: CASSQEDPRGTVSSYNEQFF. CDR3 sequence (DNA): TGCGCCAGCAGCCAAGAAGACCCGAGGGGGACAGTAAGCTCCTACAATGAGCAGTTCTTC.

This clone was observed a handful of times. The rearrangement uses TRBV27 and TRBJ2-1, with 7 bases matching TRBD2. The CDR3 is 18 amino acids. Germline V gene lookup returns CDR1 MNHEY and CDR2 SMNVEV (reference sequence). V was clipped by 5 bases and J by 4 bases; unmatched bases: 17. The CDR3 loop reads CASSTARLAEGSYNEQFF. DNA of the CDR3: TGTGCCAGCAGTACCGCCCGACTAGCTGAGGGCTCTTACAATGAGCAGTTCTTC.

The chain combines TRBV5-1 with TRBJ1-3; the D is unclear. Germline V gives CDR1 SGHRS, CDR2 YFSETQ. V lost 2 bases, J lost 0 bases, and 15 bases lay in between. This CDR3 has 17 residues. The DNA of the CDR3 is TGCGCCAGCAGCTTCGGGCAGATCCCCTTCTCTGGAAACACCATATATTTT. Residues: CASSFGQIPFSGNTIYF. The variable domain in full, with the rest retrieved from reference TRBV5-1 and TRBJ1-3, is KAGVTQTPRYLIKTRGQQVTLSCSPISGHRSVSWYQQTPGQGLQFLFEYFSETQRNKGNFPGRFSGRQFSNSRSEMNVSTLELGDSALYLCASSFGQIPFSGNTIYFGEGSWLTVV.

J is TRBJ1-1 and V is TRBV15; 10 bases are a match to TRBD1. Losses at the gene ends were 9 bases for V and 5 bases for J; bases not matched to a gene: 6. The CDR3 loop spans 13 amino acids. Germline lookup yields CDR1 LNHNV and CDR2 YYDKDF (reference sequence). The CDR3 sequence: CATTTGGGTEAFF. The CDR3 nucleotides are TGTGCCACGACGACAGGGGGCGGGACTGAAGCTTTCTTT.

The chain is built from TRBV4-1 and TRBJ2-7; TRBD2 agrees at 10 bases. This CDR3 comprises 18 residues. V shed 2 bases, J shed 1 base, and the junction held 11 bases outside the gene matches. Germline V CDR1 and CDR2: MGHRA, YSYEKL. The CDR3 is CASSQSSPSSGSSYEQYF. Here the CDR3 DNA reads TGCGCCAGCAGCCAAAGTTCCCCGTCTAGCGGGAGTTCCTACGAGCAGTACTTC.

This sequence joins TRBV4-3 and TRBJ1-2; perhaps TRBD1 as D (5 bases). CDR1 is LGHNA, CDR2 YSLEER, per germline. The CDR3 runs 18 residues. V was pared by 2 bases and J by 4 bases, with 23 bases between. Here the CDR3 DNA reads TGCGCCAGCAGCCAACGAGGGGCACCGATATCGACGTCCTATGGCTACACCTTC. Translation gives CASSQRGAPISTSYGYTF.

V is TRBV5-4 and J is TRBJ2-7; possible D gene TRBD1, 5 bases. CDR1 is SGHNT and CDR2 is YYREEE in the germline V gene (reference sequence). This CDR3 spans 14 amino acids. Trimming cost V 4 bases and J 1 base, with 12 bases left between them. CDR3 DNA sequence: TGTGCCAGCAGCGCCTCGACAGTTTCCTACGAGCAGTACTTC. Its translation is CASSASTVSYEQYF.

The J gene is TRBJ2-7, the V gene TRBV9; D tentatively reads TRBD1 or TRBD2 (5 bases each). Trimming left V 4 bases short and J 7 bases short, with 18 bases between. Germline CDR1 SGDLS, CDR2 YYNGEE. The CDR3 totals 14 residues. For the CDR3, the DNA is TGTGCCAGCAGCCGGGACGCCGCGAGAGGGGAGCAGTACTTC. This translates into CASSRDAARGEQYF.

J is TRBJ1-1 and V is TRBV6-2 or TRBV6-3, with TRBD1 matching 7 bases. Germline V gene data show CDR1 as MNHEY and CDR2 as SVGEGT. The CDR3 is 19 residues long. The V segment lost 3 bases and the J segment 7 bases; nucleotides outside the gene matches: 23. The CDR3 coding sequence is TGTGCCAGCAGTTATGCCCCCGGACAGGTACGACTTTTTGCAATTGAAGCTTTCTTT. Protein product: CASSYAPGQVRLFAIEAFF.

The chain carries TRBV5-4 and TRBJ2-5; TRBD2 agrees at 8 bases. The V segment lost 0 bases and the J segment 2 bases; nucleotides outside the gene matches: 3. Germline CDR1 reads SGHNT; CDR2 reads YYREEE (reference sequence). This CDR3 has 15 amino acids. CDR3 sequence (DNA): TGTGCCAGCAGCTTGGCCGGGAGGGGTCAAGAGACCCAGTACTTC. Residues: CASSLAGRGQETQYF. The variable domain in full, with the rest retrieved from reference TRBV5-4 and TRBJ2-5, is ETGVTQSPTHLIKTRGQQVTLRCSSQSGHNTVSWYQQALGQGPQFIFQYYREEENGRGNFPPRFSGLQFPNYSSELNVNALELDDSALYLCASSLAGRGQETQYFGPGTRLLVL.

In this sample, this clone turned up a few times. The chain recombines TRBV30 with TRBJ1-5, with no clear D. The germline V and J ends were trimmed by 1 base and 1 base, with 5 bases remaining between them. This CDR3 spans 13 amino acids. In germline, CDR1 is GTSNPN, CDR2 SVGIG (reference sequence). The CDR3 coding sequence is TGTGCCTGGAGTGGGCAGAGCAATCAGCCCCAGCATTTT. This sequence encodes CAWSGQSNQPQHF.

This chain uses TRBV5-1 with TRBJ2-7, with D possibly called TRBD1 or TRBD2 (5 bases each). CDR1 is SGHRS, CDR2 YFSETQ, per germline. V shed 4 bases and J shed 6 bases, with 8 bases lying between them. The CDR3 extends over 11 amino acids. The CDR3 DNA reads TGCGCCAGCAGCCGGGACCTCGAGCAGTACTTC. This translates into CASSRDLEQYF.